These T cell receptor beta chains were read from a single sample in a study of T cell repertoires in cytomegalovirus infection. Using its own MiXCR run on the reads, TCRdb lists one record per CDR3 protein. The data show tens of thousands of distinct CDR3 sequences, with about 33% seen just once and 70% held by the top ten. These TCRs' antigens remain unknown. The source material was PBMCs, sequenced either directly or after in vitro stimulation (not recorded which). These receptors all come from a human donor in good health (CMV status not recorded). Some clones in this sample may be carry-over from other donors' samples. Each CDR3 is given with its conserved first and last residue. A D gene is named only where the DNA matches it firmly. Rows may omit the clone size; those that give it use once, few, many or a size class.

TRBV12-3/TRBV12-4	.	TRBJ1-1	.	TGTGCCAGCAGCACTCGACGGACCGGGGACACTGAAGCTTTCTTT	CASSTRRTGDTEAFF
TRBV29-1	.	TRBJ1-5	.	TGCAGCGTTCGGACGGGAGGTAATCAGCCCCAGCATTTT	CSVRTGGNQPQHF
TRBV11-1	.	TRBJ2-1	few	TGTGCCAGCAGCTTAGTGGGGGCGCTTAACAATGAGCAGTTCTTC	CASSLVGALNNEQFF
TRBV7-6	TRBD1	TRBJ1-2	.	TGTGCCAGCAGCATGACAGGGGCTGACTATGGCTACACCTTC	CASSMTGADYGYTF
TRBV10-3	.	TRBJ1-6	.	TGTGCCATCAGTGAGCCCTGGGGTAATTCACCCCTCCACTTT	CAISEPWGNSPLHF
TRBV25-1	.	TRBJ2-4	few	TGTGCCAGCAGTAGAGGAGGGGGGGGGCAAAACATTCAGTACTTC	CASSRGGGGQNIQYF
TRBV7-8	TRBD1	TRBJ1-6	few	TGTGCCAGCAGCCGGAAGACAGGGGAGGATTCACCCCTCCACTTT	CASSRKTGEDSPLHF
TRBV6-1	TRBD1	TRBJ2-1	few	TGTGCCAGCAGTCACAACAGGGGGCCCCAGGGCAATGAGCAGTTCTTC	CASSHNRGPQGNEQFF
TRBV15	.	TRBJ2-5	.	TGTGCCACCAGCAGAGAGACTAGGCTCCAAGAGACCCAGTACTTC	CATSRETRLQETQYF
TRBV10-2	.	TRBJ2-5	.	TGCGCCAGCAGTGAGTCAATAAGACAGGCTCCCTGGGAGACCCAGTACTTC	CASSESIRQAPWETQYF
TRBV20-1	.	TRBJ2-3	.	TGCAGTGCTAGAGACGAGTCCACAGATACGCAGTATTTT	CSARDESTDTQYF
TRBV12-3/TRBV12-4	.	TRBJ1-1	.	TGTGCCAGCAGTTCTCGGGAGCCGGGGGTGGCTTTCTTT	CASSSREPGVAFF
TRBV20-1	.	TRBJ2-3	few	TGCAGTGCTAGACCGGCGAGAAGCACAGATACGCAGTATTTT	CSARPARSTDTQYF
TRBV20-1	.	TRBJ2-1	few	TGCAGTGCTGGGAAGGGGGGATATAATGAGCAGTTCTTC	CSAGKGGYNEQFF
TRBV25-1	TRBD1	TRBJ1-2	.	TGTGCCAGCAGTCCGATGACAGGGAACTATGGCTACACCTTC	CASSPMTGNYGYTF
TRBV7-6	.	TRBJ1-5	.	TGTGCCAGCAGCGGGACCATCAATCAGCCCCAGCATTTT	CASSGTINQPQHF
TRBV5-4	.	TRBJ2-3	few	TGTGCCAGCAGCTTCCGACGGGGAATTAGCACAGATACGCAGTATTTT	CASSFRRGISTDTQYF
TRBV7-8	TRBD1	TRBJ1-5	.	TGTGCCAGCAGCTCCACGGACAGGCTGGGGCAGCCCCAGCATTTT	CASSSTDRLGQPQHF
TRBV19	.	TRBJ2-5	.	TGTGCCAGTAGTTTGATCGGACAAAACCAAGAGACCCAGTACTTC	CASSLIGQNQETQYF
TRBV7-2	.	TRBJ2-5	few	TGTGCCAGCAGCTACTCCGGGTTTTCCTTCCAAGAGACCCAGTACTTC	CASSYSGFSFQETQYF
TRBV12-3/TRBV12-4	.	TRBJ2-7	.	TGTGCCAGTATCCGGACTAGGGGGGAAGAGCAGTACTTC	CASIRTRGEEQYF
TRBV2	.	TRBJ1-2	few	TGTGCCAGCAGTGGACAGCTTTCCTATGGCTACACCTTC	CASSGQLSYGYTF
TRBV28	.	TRBJ1-2	many	TGTGCCAGCAGTTTGATGGAAGCCTATGGCTACACCTTC	CASSLMEAYGYTF
TRBV5-1	.	TRBJ1-4	few	TGCGCCAGCAGCTTGGGGGGTGGATATGAAAAACTGTTTTTT	CASSLGGGYEKLFF
TRBV4-1	.	TRBJ1-1	few	TGCGCCAGCAGCCCACAGGGCCGTGGGGCTATGAACACTGAAGCTTTCTTT	CASSPQGRGAMNTEAFF
TRBV14	TRBD1	TRBJ1-2	few	TGTGCCAGCAGCTACCAGGGGGCGCGAGGCTACACCTTC	CASSYQGARGYTF
TRBV30	TRBD1	TRBJ1-4	few	TGTGCCTGGAGTGTAATCGACAGGGACTATGAAGAACTGTTTTTT	CAWSVIDRDYEELFF
TRBV5-5	.	TRBJ2-1	few	TGTGCCAGCAGCTTGGCCTGGAGGGCTTCGTACAATGAGCAGTTCTTC	CASSLAWRASYNEQFF
TRBV13	TRBD2	TRBJ2-1	.	TGTGCCAGCAGCTTAGGAGCGGGAATTGAGCAGTTCTTC	CASSLGAGIEQFF
TRBV6-2/TRBV6-3	TRBD2	TRBJ2-1	few	TGTGCCAGCAGTTCTCCTAGCGGGAGGGCCTACTACAATGAGCAGTTCTTC	CASSSPSGRAYYNEQFF
TRBV19	.	TRBJ2-5	.	TGTGCCAGTAGTCGCCTGTCGGGGCCTGGGAGGACCCAGTACTTC	CASSRLSGPGRTQYF
TRBV7-9	.	TRBJ2-5	.	TGTGCCAGCAGCTTATCTTTTTTGGTTCTGGCGGAAGAGACCCAGTACTTC	CASSLSFLVLAEETQYF
TRBV7-9	.	TRBJ2-7	.	TGTGCCAGCAGCTTAGCCGGACAGACCTACGAGCAGTACTTC	CASSLAGQTYEQYF
TRBV7-6	TRBD1	TRBJ2-7	.	TGTGCCAGCAGCCGGGGACAGGGGTTTCACTACGAGCAGTACTTC	CASSRGQGFHYEQYF
TRBV7-2	TRBD2	TRBJ2-3	many	TGTGCCAGCAGGCCGAATGTAGCGGGGGGCACAGATACGCAGTATTTT	CASRPNVAGGTDTQYF
TRBV7-9	.	TRBJ2-1	few	TGTGCCAGCAGCTTAGCCAAGGGACTTGACAATGAGCAGTTCTTC	CASSLAKGLDNEQFF
TRBV29-1	TRBD1	TRBJ1-2	.	TGCAGCGTTGGGGCTAGGACAGGGGGCAGCTATGGCTACACCTTC	CSVGARTGGSYGYTF
TRBV6-1	TRBD1	TRBJ2-6	few	TGTGCCAGCAGTGAAGCCAGAAGGGGGCGCGGGGCCAACGTCCTGACTTTC	CASSEARRGRGANVLTF
TRBV7-2	TRBD2	TRBJ2-7	few	TGTGCCAGCAGCGCAGCGGGAACCTTCTCCTACGAGCAGTACTTC	CASSAAGTFSYEQYF
TRBV7-2	.	TRBJ1-5	few	TGTGCCAGCAGCTTATGGGGGAGCAATCAGCCCCAGCATTTT	CASSLWGSNQPQHF